Each of the 25 T cell receptor beta chains below was sequenced from the same sample in a study of blood T cells in healthy people across ages. Sample-barcoded 5' priming and a J-beta primer mix drove a second PCR of roughly 7 to 11 cycles. TCRdb passed the 5' RACE reads through MiXCR, listing each CDR3 protein once. The sample holds more than 1 million distinct CDR3 sequences, less than 50% seen once. The sample consisted of blood. The origin of the receptors is a woman aged 60-75 years in good health.

The genes are TRBV10-3 and TRBJ1-5; D ambiguous. The CDR3 is made up of 12 amino acids. Germline CDR1 and CDR2: ENHRY and SYGVKD. The V end lost 0 bases, the J end lost 9 bases, and 6 bases lay between the germline ends. This CDR3 reads CAISESNVPQHF. For the CDR3, the DNA is TGTGCCATCAGTGAGTCGAACGTGCCCCAGCATTTT.

CDR3 amino acids: CASSYQGWDTEAFF. CDR3 bases: TGTGCCAGCAGTTATCAGGGGTGGGACACTGAAGCTTTCTTT. The chain couples TRBV12-3 or TRBV12-4 to TRBJ1-1, with D possibly being TRBD1 (6 bases). The V end was cut by 4 bases, the J end by 3 bases, with 12 bases between. The CDR3 loop spans 14 amino acids.

This clonotype was detected only a few times. V gene TRBV6-1 combines with J gene TRBJ1-5; TRBD1 matches 7 bases. Germline V gene data show CDR1 as MNHNS and CDR2 as SASEGT. This CDR3 comprises 13 residues. The J segment lost 6 bases and the V segment lost 6 bases, leaving 5 bases of the junction unmatched. The CDR3 spells CASRTGRAQPQHF. DNA for the CDR3: TGTGCCAGCAGGACAGGGCGAGCTCAGCCCCAGCATTTT.

This clonotype was detected only a few times. The chain links TRBV11-3 to TRBJ2-1; 7 bases fit TRBD2. CDR3 length: 15 amino acids. V was pared by 5 bases and J by 2 bases, with 6 bases of the junction left unmatched. From germline, CDR1 is SGHNT and CDR2 YENEEA. The CDR3 DNA reads as TGTGCCAGCAGCCCCACTAGCGTGGCCTACAATGAGCAGTTCTTC. It translates to CASSPTSVAYNEQFF. The entire variable domain, with the rest obtained from reference TRBV11-3 and TRBJ2-1, is as follows: EAGVVQSPRYKIIEKKQPVAFWCNPISGHNTLYWYLQNLGQGPELLIRYENEEAVDDSQLPKDRFSAERLKGVDSTLKIQPAELGDSAVYLCASSPTSVAYNEQFFGPGTRLTVL.

V usage is TRBV6-2 or TRBV6-3 and J usage is TRBJ2-7; 7 nucleotides line up with TRBD1. Per the germline V gene, CDR1 is MNHEY and CDR2 is SVGEGT. V shed 7 bases and J 2 bases; nucleotides not matched to a gene: 17. This CDR3 has 17 residues. CDR3 in DNA: TGTGCCAGCACCGACGGGGCAGGGGGAATAGCAACCTACGAGCAGTACTTC. Protein sequence: CASTDGAGGIATYEQYF.

The chain has TRBV5-1 and TRBJ2-1, with TRBD2 identical over 8 bases. Gene TRBJ2-7 matches the end of the DNA better, so the J call may be wrong. CDR1 and CDR2 (germline): SGHRS, YFSETQ. The CDR3 is 14 residues long. CDR3 sequence: CASSSVAGGGEQYF. The CDR3 DNA follows: TGCGCCAGCAGCTCCGTTGCGGGGGGTGGCGAGCAGTACTTC.

This clonotype has just a few counts. J is TRBJ2-7 and V is TRBV20-1, with 8 bases lining up with TRBD1. CDR1 is DFQATT, CDR2 SNEGSKA, per germline (reference sequence). The CDR3 runs 15 residues. Losses at the gene ends were 2 bases for V and 6 bases for J; bases not matched to a gene: 12. The CDR3 bases are TGCAGTGCTAGACCTCAGGGGGCGCAATTGGTCGAGCAGTACTTC. This sequence encodes CSARPQGAQLVEQYF.

This rearrangement joins TRBV6-6 to TRBJ2-7; D tentatively reads TRBD1 or TRBD2 (5 bases each). This CDR3 has 14 amino acids. With 8 bases removed from V and 1 base from J, the gap between germline ends came to 15 bases. Per germline, CDR1 MNHNY and CDR2 SVGAGI (reference sequence). The CDR3: CASSRDAGSYEQYF. Here the CDR3 DNA reads TGTGCCAGCTCTCGGGACGCTGGATCCTACGAGCAGTACTTC.

The table lists this clonotype with a few counts. The CDR3 reads CASSTQTSGRGLREQYF. The CDR3 DNA follows: TGTGCCAGCAGTACACAAACTAGCGGGAGGGGCCTACGAGAGCAGTACTTC. This chain connects TRBV6-1 to TRBJ2-4; 13 nucleotides align to TRBD2. Looked up from germline, CDR1 is MNHNS and CDR2 is SASEGT. The CDR3 is 17 residues long. The junction had 17 bases not matched to a gene; V was cut back by 5 bases and J by 13 bases.

The rearrangement links TRBV6-5 to TRBJ1-2; 9 positions match TRBD1. The trim removed 4 bases at V and 5 bases at J, leaving 8 bases unmatched. Looked up from germline, CDR1 is MNHEY and CDR2 is SVGAGI. The CDR3 is 15 residues long. In DNA, the CDR3 is TGTGCCAGCAGTTGGACTGGACAGGGGATATATGGCTACACCTTC. This encodes CASSWTGQGIYGYTF.

There are a few counts of this clonotype. The chain employs TRBV6-5 and TRBJ2-7, with D possibly matching TRBD1 (5 bases). Looked up from germline, CDR1 is MNHEY and CDR2 is SVGAGI. Trimming removed 1 base at V and 10 bases at J, with 8 bases between. The length of the CDR3 is 11 residues. CDR3 residues: CASSYLDKQYF. In DNA form, the CDR3 reads TGTGCCAGCAGTTACTTGGACAAACAGTACTTC.

The chain couples TRBV20-1 to TRBJ2-1; D may be TRBD1 (5 bases). Looked up from germline, CDR1 is DFQATT and CDR2 is SNEGSKA (reference sequence). CDR3 length equals 16 residues. V was shortened by 6 bases and J by 0 bases, with 18 bases between the two germline ends. The CDR3 nucleotides are TGCAGTGCCCGGCCGACAGACCTTAGCTCCTACAATGAGCAGTTCTTC. The encoded protein is CSARPTDLSSYNEQFF.

Comment on this clonotype: The junction departs from germline at one end; a sequencing error may be responsible. This chain links TRBV12-3 or TRBV12-4 with TRBJ2-3; 10 bases agree with TRBD2. The CDR3 has 15 residues. The CDR3 DNA reads as TGTGCCAGCAGCTTAGGAAGAGCGGGAGGGGATACGCAGTATTTT. Residues: CASSLGRAGGDTQYF.

The chain is built from TRBV15 and TRBJ2-1, with D possibly called TRBD1 or TRBD2 (5 bases each). V was cut by 5 bases and J by 8 bases, with 13 bases left in between. This CDR3 has 13 amino acids. Per the germline V gene, CDR1 is LNHNV and CDR2 is YYDKDF (reference sequence). DNA for the CDR3: TGTGCCACCAGCGGGAGAATGGGGCATGAGCAGTTCTTC. Translating it yields CATSGRMGHEQFF. Full variable domain (remainder filled in from reference TRBV15 and TRBJ2-1): DAMVIQNPRYQVTQFGKPVTLSCSQTLNHNVMYWYQQKSSQAPKLLFHYYDKDFNNEADTPDNFQSRRPNTSFCFLDIRSPGLGDTAMYLCATSGRMGHEQFFGPGTRLTVL.

V and J are TRBV18 and TRBJ2-5; 7 bases line up with TRBD2. Germline trimming cut 3 bases from V and 4 bases from J; bases unmatched to any gene: 14. The length of the CDR3 is 17 residues. CDR1 KGHSH and CDR2 LQKENI come from the germline V gene. CDR3 protein: CASSPNPAKRDGETQYF. As DNA, the CDR3 is TGTGCCAGCTCACCGAACCCGGCCAAGCGGGACGGAGAGACCCAGTACTTC.

On this clonotype itself: A much more abundant neighbour one base away suggests this may be a read error. V and J are TRBV5-1 and TRBJ2-1, with 10 nucleotides matching TRBD2. The CDR3 spans 15 residues. CDR1 is SGHRS and CDR2 is YFSETQ in the germline V gene. The CDR3 nucleotides read TGCGCCGGCAGCTTGGCAGCGGGAGGGTACAATGAGCAGTTCTTC. Its translation is CAGSLAAGGYNEQFF.

This chain joins TRBV2 and TRBJ2-7, with D possibly TRBD1 on 6 matching bases. Germline loops: CDR1 SNHLY, CDR2 FYNNEI. The CDR3 runs to 14 residues. Trimming removed 6 bases at V and 1 base at J, with 13 bases between. The CDR3 loop is CASRDRLTSYEQYF. The CDR3 coding sequence is TGTGCCAGCAGGGACAGACTAACTTCCTACGAGCAGTACTTC.

The sample holds a few counts of this clonotype. The chain joins TRBV7-2 to TRBJ2-7; D not certain. V lost 5 bases, J lost 2 bases, and 10 bases lay in between. The V gene's germline CDR1 is SGHTA and CDR2 FQGNSA. The CDR3 runs 13 residues. The CDR3 nucleotides are TGTGCCAGCAGCGCCCATCCCACCTACGAGCAGTACTTC. Protein sequence: CASSAHPTYEQYF.

The chain employs TRBV15 and TRBJ1-6; possibly TRBD1 for D (5 bases). The V end was cut by 0 bases, the J end by 9 bases, with 30 bases between. CDR3 length: 21 amino acids. Germline assignment: CDR1 LNHNV and CDR2 YYDKDF (reference sequence). In DNA, the CDR3 is TGTGCCACCAGCAGAGATCCCCGGGGACTACAGAGCTTGGGTCATAGTTCACCCCTCCACTTT. It encodes CATSRDPRGLQSLGHSSPLHF.

This clonotype has only a few counts. The genes are TRBV11-2 and TRBJ1-2; D perhaps matches TRBD1 (5 bases). The ends were cut back, 1 base at V and 4 bases at J, with 7 bases in the middle. The CDR3 length is 13 residues. Germline V gene data show CDR1 as SGHAT and CDR2 as FQNNGV. The CDR3 reads CASSLGRVYGYTF. CDR3 bases: TGTGCCAGCAGCTTAGGCAGGGTCTATGGCTACACCTTC.

This chain joins TRBV15 and TRBJ2-5, with 14 bases that match TRBD2. This CDR3 has 16 amino acids. J gave up 1 base and V 8 bases, and 6 bases lay outside the gene matches. CDR1 and CDR2 from the germline V gene are LNHNV and YYDKDF (reference sequence). The CDR3 spells CATETGTSGSQETQYF. The CDR3 bases are TGTGCCACCGAGACCGGGACTAGCGGGAGCCAAGAGACCCAGTACTTC.

This clonotype was seen a few times. The chain couples TRBV3-1 to TRBJ1-5, with D possibly TRBD1 on 5 matching bases. V was shortened by 0 bases and J by 2 bases, with 17 bases between the two germline ends. The CDR3 totals 18 residues. Germline loops: CDR1 LGHDT, CDR2 YNNKEL (reference sequence). The DNA for the CDR3 is TGTGCCAGCAGCCAAGACCCGGATGGGGCGACGGGCAATCAGCCCCAGCATTTT. Its protein is CASSQDPDGATGNQPQHF.

There are a few counts of this clonotype. The chain joins TRBV7-7 to TRBJ2-1; D is perhaps TRBD2 (5 bases). V shed 5 bases and J shed 8 bases, with 13 bases lying between them. This CDR3 comprises 13 residues. CDR1 and CDR2 from the germline V gene are SSHAT and FNYEAQ (reference sequence). The CDR3 DNA reads as TGTGCCAGCAGCGCCGATGGAGGCGATGAGCAGTTCTTC. Protein sequence: CASSADGGDEQFF.

This chain connects TRBV12-3 or TRBV12-4 to TRBJ2-5, with 10 bases matching TRBD2. The CDR3 runs to 17 residues. J was trimmed by 11 bases and V by 5 bases; bases with no gene match: 20. The CDR3 DNA reads TGTGCCAGCAGTCTACTCCTAGCGGGAGTCTTGAACAATGAGCAGTACTTC. Its translation is CASSLLLAGVLNNEQYF.

This clonotype was recorded many times. V usage is TRBV10-3 and J usage is TRBJ2-3; the D gene is possibly TRBD2 (6 bases). V lost 6 bases, J lost 2 bases, and 12 bases lay in between. Per germline, CDR1 ENHRY and CDR2 SYGVKD. CDR3 length: 14 residues. The CDR3 coding sequence is TGTGCCATCAGCCCGGGACTCTCCACAGATACGCAGTATTTT. It codes for CAISPGLSTDTQYF.